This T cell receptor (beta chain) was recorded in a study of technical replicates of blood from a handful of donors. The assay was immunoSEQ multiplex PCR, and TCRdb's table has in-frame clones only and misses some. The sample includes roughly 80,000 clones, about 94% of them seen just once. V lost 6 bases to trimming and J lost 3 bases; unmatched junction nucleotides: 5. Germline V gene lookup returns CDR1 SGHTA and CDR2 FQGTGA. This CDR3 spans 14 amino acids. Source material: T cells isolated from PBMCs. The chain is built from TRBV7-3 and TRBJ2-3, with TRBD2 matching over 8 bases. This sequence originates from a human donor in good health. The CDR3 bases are TGTGCCAGCAGTTACTTAGCGGGAACAGATACGCAGTATTTT. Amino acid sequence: CASSYLAGTDTQYF. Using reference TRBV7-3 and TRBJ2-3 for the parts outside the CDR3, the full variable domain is GAGVSQTPSNKVTEKGKYVELRCDPISGHTALYWYRQSLGQGPEFLIYFQGTGAADDSGLPNDRFFAVRPEGSVSTLKIQRTERGDSAVYLCASSYLAGTDTQYFGPGTRLTVL.